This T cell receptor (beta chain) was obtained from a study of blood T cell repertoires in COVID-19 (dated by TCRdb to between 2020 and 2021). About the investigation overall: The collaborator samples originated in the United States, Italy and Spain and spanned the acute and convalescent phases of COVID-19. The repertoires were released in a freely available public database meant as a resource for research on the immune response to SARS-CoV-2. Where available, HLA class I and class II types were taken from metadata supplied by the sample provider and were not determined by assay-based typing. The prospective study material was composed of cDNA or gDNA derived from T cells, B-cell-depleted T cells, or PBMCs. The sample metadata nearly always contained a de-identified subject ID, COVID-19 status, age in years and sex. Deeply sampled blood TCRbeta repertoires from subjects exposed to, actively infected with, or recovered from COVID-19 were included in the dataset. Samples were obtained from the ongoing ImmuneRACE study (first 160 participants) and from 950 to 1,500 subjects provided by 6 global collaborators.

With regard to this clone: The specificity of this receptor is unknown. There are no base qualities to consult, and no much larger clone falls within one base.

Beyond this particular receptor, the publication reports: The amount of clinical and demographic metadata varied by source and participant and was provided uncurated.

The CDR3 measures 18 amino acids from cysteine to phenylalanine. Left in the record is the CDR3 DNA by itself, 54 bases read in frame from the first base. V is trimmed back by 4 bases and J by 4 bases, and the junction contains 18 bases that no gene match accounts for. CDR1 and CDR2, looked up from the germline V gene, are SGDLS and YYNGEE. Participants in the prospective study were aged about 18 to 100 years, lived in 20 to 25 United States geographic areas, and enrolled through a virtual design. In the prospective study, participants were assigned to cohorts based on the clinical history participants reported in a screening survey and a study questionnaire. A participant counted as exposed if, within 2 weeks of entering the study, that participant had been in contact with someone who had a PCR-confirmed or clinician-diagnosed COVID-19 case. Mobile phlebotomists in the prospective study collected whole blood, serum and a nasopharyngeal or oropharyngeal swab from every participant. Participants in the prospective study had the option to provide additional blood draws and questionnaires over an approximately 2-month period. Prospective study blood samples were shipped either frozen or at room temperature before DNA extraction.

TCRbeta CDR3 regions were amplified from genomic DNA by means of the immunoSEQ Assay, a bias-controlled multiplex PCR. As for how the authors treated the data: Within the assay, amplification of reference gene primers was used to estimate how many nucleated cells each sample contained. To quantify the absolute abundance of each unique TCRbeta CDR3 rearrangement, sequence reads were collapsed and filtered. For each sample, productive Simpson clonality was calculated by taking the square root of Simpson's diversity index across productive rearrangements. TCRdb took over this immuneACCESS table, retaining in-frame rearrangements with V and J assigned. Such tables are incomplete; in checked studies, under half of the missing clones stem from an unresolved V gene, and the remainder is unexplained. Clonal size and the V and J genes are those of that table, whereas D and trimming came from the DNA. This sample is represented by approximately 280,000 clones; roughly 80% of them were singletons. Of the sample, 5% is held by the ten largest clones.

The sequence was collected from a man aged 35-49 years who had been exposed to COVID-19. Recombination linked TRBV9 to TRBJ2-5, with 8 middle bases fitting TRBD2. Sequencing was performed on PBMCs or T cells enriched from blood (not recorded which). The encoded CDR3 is CASSTWGAGDVRGETQYF. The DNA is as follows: TGTGCCAGCAGCACCTGGGGAGCGGGAGATGTTAGGGGAGAGACCCAGTACTTC.